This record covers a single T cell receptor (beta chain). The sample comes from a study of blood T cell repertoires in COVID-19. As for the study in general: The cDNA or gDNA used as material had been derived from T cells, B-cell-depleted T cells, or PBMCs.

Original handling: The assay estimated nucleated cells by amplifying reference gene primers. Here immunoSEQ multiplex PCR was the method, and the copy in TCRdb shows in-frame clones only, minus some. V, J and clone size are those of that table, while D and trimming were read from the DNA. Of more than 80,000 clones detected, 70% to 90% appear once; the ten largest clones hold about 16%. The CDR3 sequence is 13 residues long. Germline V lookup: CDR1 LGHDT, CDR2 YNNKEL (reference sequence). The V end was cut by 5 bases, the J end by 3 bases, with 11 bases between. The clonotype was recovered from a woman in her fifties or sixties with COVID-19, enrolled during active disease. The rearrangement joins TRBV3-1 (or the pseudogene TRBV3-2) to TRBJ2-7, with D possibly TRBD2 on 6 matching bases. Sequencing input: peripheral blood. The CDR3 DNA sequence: TGTGCCAGCAGCGCCGGGACTGGCTACGAGCAGTACTTC. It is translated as CASSAGTGYEQYF.